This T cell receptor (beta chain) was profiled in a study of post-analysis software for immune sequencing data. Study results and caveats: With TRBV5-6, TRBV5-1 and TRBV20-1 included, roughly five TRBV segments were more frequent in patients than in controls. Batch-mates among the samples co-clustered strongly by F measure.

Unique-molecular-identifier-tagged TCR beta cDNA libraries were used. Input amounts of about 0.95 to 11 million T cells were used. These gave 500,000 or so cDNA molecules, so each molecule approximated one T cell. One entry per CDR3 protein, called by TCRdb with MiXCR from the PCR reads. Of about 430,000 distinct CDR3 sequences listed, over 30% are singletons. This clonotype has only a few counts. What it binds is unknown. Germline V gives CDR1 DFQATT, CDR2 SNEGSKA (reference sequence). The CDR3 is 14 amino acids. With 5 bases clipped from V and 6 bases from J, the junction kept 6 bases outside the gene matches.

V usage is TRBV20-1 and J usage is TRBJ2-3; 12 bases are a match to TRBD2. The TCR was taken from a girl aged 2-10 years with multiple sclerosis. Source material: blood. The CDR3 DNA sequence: TGCAGTGCTTATGGACTAGCGGGGATGGATACGCAGTATTTT. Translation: CSAYGLAGMDTQYF.